Listed below are T cell receptor beta chains from one sample, sequenced in a study of blood T cell repertoires in COVID-19. Produced via immunoSEQ multiplex PCR; TCRdb's table is partial and in-frame only. The sample carries some 170,000 clones, around nine tenths recorded once. The sequenced sample consisted of peripheral blood. The receptors shown here come from a woman between 65 and 79 years old with COVID-19, enrolled during active disease. CDR3s include the opening cysteine and the closing phenylalanine or tryptophan. A D gene is named only where the DNA matches it firmly. A clone size is listed for some rows: how often the clone was seen (once, few, many), or a class if it is expanded.

>TRBJ2-2|NA|once|TRBV30
CAWSKGGPRGELFF
TGTGCCTGGAGTAAAGGTGGGCCCCGAGGGGAGCTGTTTTTT
>TRBJ1-2|TRBD1|NA|TRBV6-5
CASSYGQGFGYTF
TGTGCCAGCAGTTACGGACAGGGTTTTGGCTACACCTTC
>TRBJ2-2|TRBD2|NA|TRBV24-1
CATSDLVGGGPNTGELFF
TGTGCCACCAGTGATTTGGTCGGGGGGGGCCCGAACACCGGGGAGCTGTTTTTT
>TRBJ1-5|TRBD1|NA|TRBV19
CASSITGAPDQPQHF
TGTGCCAGTAGTATAACAGGGGCGCCAGATCAGCCCCAGCATTTT
>TRBJ1-2|TRBD1|NA|TRBV2
CASRRDRINYGYTF
TGTGCCAGCAGGAGGGACAGGATTAACTATGGCTACACCTTC
>TRBJ1-5|NA|once|TRBV28
CASRTNNQPQHF
TGTGCCAGCAGGACAAATAATCAGCCCCAGCATTTT
>TRBJ2-1|NA|NA|TRBV14
CASSQDWRAGNEQFF
TGTGCCAGCAGCCAAGATTGGAGGGCTGGCAATGAGCAGTTCTTC
>TRBJ1-5|NA|NA|TRBV28
CASSFVRASNQPQHF
TGTGCCAGCAGTTTTGTCAGGGCGAGCAATCAGCCCCAGCATTTT
>TRBJ2-1|TRBD2|NA|TRBV4-1
CASSQAGLAGNNEQFF
TGCGCCAGCAGCCAGGCAGGACTAGCGGGAAACAATGAGCAGTTCTTC
>TRBJ2-2|TRBD2|few|TRBV24-1
CATSGSRLAGGLDTGELFF
TGTGCCACCAGTGGTTCCAGACTAGCGGGAGGATTGGACACCGGGGAGCTGTTTTTT
>TRBJ2-4|NA|NA|TRBV19
CASSVSLRLAKNIQYF
TGTGCCAGTAGTGTGTCGTTAAGACTAGCCAAAAACATTCAGTACTTC
>TRBJ2-2|TRBD1|NA|TRBV2
CASRGDRGLTGELFF
TGTGCCAGCAGAGGCGACAGGGGGCTAACCGGGGAGCTGTTTTTT
>TRBJ2-1|NA|NA|TRBV24-1
CATSTSTPGTGEEQFF
TGTGCCACCAGTACTTCGACCCCTGGGACGGGGGAGGAGCAGTTCTTC